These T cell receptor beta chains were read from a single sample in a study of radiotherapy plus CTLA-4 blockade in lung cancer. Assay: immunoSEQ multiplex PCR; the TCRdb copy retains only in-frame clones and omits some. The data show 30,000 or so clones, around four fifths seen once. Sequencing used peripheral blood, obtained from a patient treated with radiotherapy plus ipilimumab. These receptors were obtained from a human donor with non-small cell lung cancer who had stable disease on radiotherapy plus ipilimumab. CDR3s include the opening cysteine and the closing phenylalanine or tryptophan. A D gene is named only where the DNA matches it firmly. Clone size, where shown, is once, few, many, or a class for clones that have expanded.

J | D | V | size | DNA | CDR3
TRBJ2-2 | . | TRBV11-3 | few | TGTGCCAGCAGCCTACACACCGGGGAGCTGTTTTTT | CASSLHTGELFF
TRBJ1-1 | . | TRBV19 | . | TGTGCCAGTAGTATCAATTGGCAGACTGAAGCTTTCTTT | CASSINWQTEAFF
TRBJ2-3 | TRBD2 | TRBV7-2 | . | TGTGCCAGCAGTCGCATGACTAGCGGGTTAGATACGCAGTATTTT | CASSRMTSGLDTQYF
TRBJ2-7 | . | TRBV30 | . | TGTGCCTGGAGTTTGGAGAACCAGCAGTACTTC | CAWSLENQQYF
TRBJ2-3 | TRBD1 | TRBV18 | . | TGTGCCAGCTCACAGACAGGGGCCCCAGATACGCAGTATTTT | CASSQTGAPDTQYF
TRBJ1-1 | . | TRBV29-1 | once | TGCAGCGTTGAAAATACACAGGGATGGACTGAAGCTTTCTTT | CSVENTQGWTEAFF
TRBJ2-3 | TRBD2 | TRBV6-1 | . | TGTGCCAGCAGCCGGCGGGGGGGAGATACGCAGTATTTT | CASSRRGGDTQYF
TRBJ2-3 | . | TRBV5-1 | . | TGCGCCAGCAGCTTGGACCTCCCGGCGGCAGATACGCAGTATTTT | CASSLDLPAADTQYF
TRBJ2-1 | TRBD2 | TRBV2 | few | TGTGCCAGCAGTTTAGCGGGGGGGCGTATAAATGAGCAGTTCTTC | CASSLAGGRINEQFF
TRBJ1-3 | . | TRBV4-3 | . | TGCGCCAGCAGCCAAGACGCCAGCGGGTCTGGAAACACCATATATTTT | CASSQDASGSGNTIYF
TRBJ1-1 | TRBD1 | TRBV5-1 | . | TGCGCCAGCAGCCACGGACAGGGGGACGTATACAGCACTGAAGCTTTCTTT | CASSHGQGDVYSTEAFF
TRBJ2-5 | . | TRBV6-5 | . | TGTGCCAGCAGTTCCGGACAGATGAGGGAGACCCAGTACTTC | CASSSGQMRETQYF
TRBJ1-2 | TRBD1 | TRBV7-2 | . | TGTGCCAGCAGCTTGGGAGGACAGGGGAACTATGGCTACACCTTC | CASSLGGQGNYGYTF
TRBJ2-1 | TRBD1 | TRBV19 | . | TGTGCCAGTAGTCCTCAAGGACAGGGGGCGGGCATGTATGAGCAGTTCTTC | CASSPQGQGAGMYEQFF
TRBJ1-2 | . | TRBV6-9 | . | TGTGCCAGCAGCTCACAGGGAGTCTATGGCTACACCTTC | CASSSQGVYGYTF
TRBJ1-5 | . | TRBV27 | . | TGTGCCAGCAGTCCCACCCCCTTGGGGCCCCAGCATTTT | CASSPTPLGPQHF
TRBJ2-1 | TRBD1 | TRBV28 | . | TGTGCCAGCAGTTCTAGAACCGGGACAGGGAATAATGAGCAGTTCTTC | CASSSRTGTGNNEQFF
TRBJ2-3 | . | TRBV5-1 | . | TGCGCCAGCAGCCCTACGGGACATACCACAGATACGCAGTATTTT | CASSPTGHTTDTQYF
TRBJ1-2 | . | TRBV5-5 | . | TGTGCCAGCAGCTTGGACCTCGGAGGCTATGGCTACACCTTC | CASSLDLGGYGYTF
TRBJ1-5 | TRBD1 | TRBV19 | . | TGTGCCAGTAGTTCCCGGAACAGGGGGCTAATGAGCAATCAGCCCCAGCATTTT | CASSSRNRGLMSNQPQHF
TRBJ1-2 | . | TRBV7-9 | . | TGTGCCAGCAGCTTAGCGCTGGTGGGGGGCTACACCTTC | CASSLALVGGYTF
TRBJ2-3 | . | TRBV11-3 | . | TGTGCCAGCAGCTTAGTCCAGGCAGATACGCAGTATTTT | CASSLVQADTQYF
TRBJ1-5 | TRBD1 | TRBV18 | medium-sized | TGTGCCAGCTCGCCTGGGACAGTCAATCAGCCCCAGCATTTT | CASSPGTVNQPQHF
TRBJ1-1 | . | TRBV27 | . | TGTGCCAGCAGGGGAAGAGGTTACCTGGACACTGAAGCTTTCTTT | CASRGRGYLDTEAFF
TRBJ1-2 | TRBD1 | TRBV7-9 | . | TGTGCCAGCAGCTCAAGCGGGACAGACTATGGCTACACCTTC | CASSSSGTDYGYTF
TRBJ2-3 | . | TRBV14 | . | TGTGCCAGCAGCCAAGGAATGGAGTCAACGCAGTATTTT | CASSQGMESTQYF
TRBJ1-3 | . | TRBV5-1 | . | TGCGCCAGCAGCCCTCATCTGGGGGCAGGGCGCTCTGGAAACACCATATATTTT | CASSPHLGAGRSGNTIYF
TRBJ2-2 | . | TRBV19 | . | TGTGCCAGTGCAGGGCCCGGGGAGCTGTTTTTT | CASAGPGELFF
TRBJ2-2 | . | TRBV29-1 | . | TGCAGCGTTAGACAGACTAACACCGGGGAGCTGTTTTTT | CSVRQTNTGELFF
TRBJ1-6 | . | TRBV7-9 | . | TGTGCCAGCAGCTCGCTCCAACAGTTTCCATCCTATAATTCACCCCTCCACTTC | CASSSLQQFPSYNSPLHF
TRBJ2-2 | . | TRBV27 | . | TGTGCCAGCAGTTCCATCACCGGGGAGCTGTTTTTT | CASSSITGELFF
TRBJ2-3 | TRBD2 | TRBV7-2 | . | TGTGCCAGGGGGGGACTAGGAGGAGCAGATACGCAGTATTTT | CARGGLGGADTQYF
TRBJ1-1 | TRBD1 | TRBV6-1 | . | TGTGCCAGCAGGATTCGACAGGGTACGAACACTGAAGCTTTCTTT | CASRIRQGTNTEAFF
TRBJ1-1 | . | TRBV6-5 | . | TGTGCCAGCAGTAGAACAGATGAGAGGACTGAAGCTTTCTTT | CASSRTDERTEAFF
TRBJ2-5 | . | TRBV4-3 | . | TGCGCCAGCAGCCTCATGGGGGGGGCACAAGAGACCCAGTACTTC | CASSLMGGAQETQYF
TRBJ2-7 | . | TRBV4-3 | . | TGCGCCAGCAGCCAAGAGGTCTCCTACGAGCAGTACTTC | CASSQEVSYEQYF
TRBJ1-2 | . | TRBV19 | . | TGTGCCAGTAGCTCGAGGCAACCAGGGCCTGGCTACACCTTC | CASSSRQPGPGYTF
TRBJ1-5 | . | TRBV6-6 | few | TGTGCCAGCAGTTGGGACATTTCCTCAGGGCAGCCCCAGCATTTT | CASSWDISSGQPQHF
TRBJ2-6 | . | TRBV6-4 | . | TGTGCCAGCAGTTTGGGAGCAAGCTCTGGGGCCAACGTCCTGACTTTC | CASSLGASSGANVLTF
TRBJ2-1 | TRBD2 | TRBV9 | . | TGTGCCAGCAGCGTACTAGCGGGGACCTACAATGAGCAGTTCTTC | CASSVLAGTYNEQFF
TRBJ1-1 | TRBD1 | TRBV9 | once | TGTGCCAGCAGCCGGGACAACAGACAGGGGGTTGAAGCTTTCTTT | CASSRDNRQGVEAFF
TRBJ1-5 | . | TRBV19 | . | TGTGCCAGTAGTTTTCGACCGATTAATCAGTCCCAGCATTTT | CASSFRPINQSQHF
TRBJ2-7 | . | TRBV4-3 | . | TGCGCCAGCAGCCAAGATCGTTCCGTACCTAACGAGCAGTACTTC | CASSQDRSVPNEQYF
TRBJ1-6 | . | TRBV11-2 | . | TGTGCCAGCAGCTTTGGGGTGGATTCACCCCTCCACTTT | CASSFGVDSPLHF
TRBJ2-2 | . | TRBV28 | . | TGTGCCAGCAGTGGCACAGGGACTACGAACACCGGGGAGCTGTTTTTT | CASSGTGTTNTGELFF
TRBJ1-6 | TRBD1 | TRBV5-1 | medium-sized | TGCGCCAGCAGCACTACGGACAGGAGCTCCTATAATTCACCCCTCCACTTT | CASSTTDRSSYNSPLHF
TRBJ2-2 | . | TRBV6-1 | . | TGTGCCAGCAGGGCCAGCTGGGGCACCGGGGAGCTGTTTTTT | CASRASWGTGELFF
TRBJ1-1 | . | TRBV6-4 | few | TGTGCCAGCAGTGTAGGGGAAGGGATCGGGACTGAAGCTTTCTTT | CASSVGEGIGTEAFF
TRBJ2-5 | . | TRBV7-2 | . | TGTGCCAGCAGCTTAGGGGGCCAGACCCAGTACTTC | CASSLGGQTQYF
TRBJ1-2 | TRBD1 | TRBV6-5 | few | TGTGCCAGCGACCCGGGACAGGGGAATGGCTACACCTTC | CASDPGQGNGYTF
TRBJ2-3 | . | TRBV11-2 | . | TGTGCCCACGGGTGTGACTACCCCACAAATACGCAGTATTTT | CAHGCDYPTNTQYF
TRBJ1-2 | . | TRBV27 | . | TGTGCCAGCAGTTTAACCCCGCAGGGAGGTATAGGCTACACCTTC | CASSLTPQGGIGYTF
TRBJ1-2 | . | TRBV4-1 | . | TGCGCCAGCAGCCAAGAAACGCAGAGGAGTGGCTACACCTTC | CASSQETQRSGYTF
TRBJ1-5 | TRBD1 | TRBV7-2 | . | TGTGCCAGCAGCACAGGCCCGGGACAGGGCAACCAGCCCCAGCATTTT | CASSTGPGQGNQPQHF
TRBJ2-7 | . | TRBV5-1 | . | TGCGCCAGCAGCTTGGTTGGCAGCCCCTACGAGCAGTACTTC | CASSLVGSPYEQYF
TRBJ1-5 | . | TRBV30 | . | TGTGCCTGGAGCGGGACCCCCAACGTGCCCCAGCATTTT | CAWSGTPNVPQHF
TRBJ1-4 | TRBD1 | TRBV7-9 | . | TGTGCCAGCGGCGGGACAGCTAATGAAAAACTGTTTTTT | CASGGTANEKLFF
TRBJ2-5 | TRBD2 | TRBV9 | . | TGTGCCAGCAGCGTAGGCCTGGGGGGAGGGGAGACCCAGTACTTC | CASSVGLGGGETQYF
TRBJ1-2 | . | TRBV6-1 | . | TGTGCCAGCAGTGATGGGTCAGTCGATGGCTACACCTTC | CASSDGSVDGYTF